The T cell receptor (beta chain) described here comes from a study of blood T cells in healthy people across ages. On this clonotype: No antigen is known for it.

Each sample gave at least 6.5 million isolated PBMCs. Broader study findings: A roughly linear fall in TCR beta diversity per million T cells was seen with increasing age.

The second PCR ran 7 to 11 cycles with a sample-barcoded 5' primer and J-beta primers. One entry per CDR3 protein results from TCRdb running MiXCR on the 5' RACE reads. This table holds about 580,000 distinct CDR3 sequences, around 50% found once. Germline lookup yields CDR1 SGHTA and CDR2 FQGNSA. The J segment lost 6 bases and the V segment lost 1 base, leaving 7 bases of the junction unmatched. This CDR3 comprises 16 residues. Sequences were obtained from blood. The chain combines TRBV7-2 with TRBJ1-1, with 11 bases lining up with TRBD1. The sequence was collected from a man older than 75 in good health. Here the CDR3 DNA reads TGTGCCAGCAGCTTAGGGGGACAGGGGGTATTTGCTGAAGCTTTCTTT. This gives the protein CASSLGGQGVFAEAFF.